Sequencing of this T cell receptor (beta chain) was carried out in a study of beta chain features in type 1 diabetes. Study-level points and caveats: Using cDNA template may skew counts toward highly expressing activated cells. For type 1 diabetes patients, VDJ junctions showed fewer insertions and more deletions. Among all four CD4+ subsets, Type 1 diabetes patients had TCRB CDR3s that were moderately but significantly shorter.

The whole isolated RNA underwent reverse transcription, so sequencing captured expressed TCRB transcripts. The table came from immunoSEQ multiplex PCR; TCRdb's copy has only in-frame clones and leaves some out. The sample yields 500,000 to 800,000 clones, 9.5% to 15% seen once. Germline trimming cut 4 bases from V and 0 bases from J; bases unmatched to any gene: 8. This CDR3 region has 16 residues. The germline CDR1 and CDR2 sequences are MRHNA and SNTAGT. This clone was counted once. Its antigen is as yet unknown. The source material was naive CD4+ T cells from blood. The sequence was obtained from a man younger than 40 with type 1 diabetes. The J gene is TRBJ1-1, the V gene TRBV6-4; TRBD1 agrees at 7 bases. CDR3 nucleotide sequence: TGTGCCAGCAGTGGGGGACAGACCCCTTTGAACACTGAAGCTTTCTTT. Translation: CASSGGQTPLNTEAFF.